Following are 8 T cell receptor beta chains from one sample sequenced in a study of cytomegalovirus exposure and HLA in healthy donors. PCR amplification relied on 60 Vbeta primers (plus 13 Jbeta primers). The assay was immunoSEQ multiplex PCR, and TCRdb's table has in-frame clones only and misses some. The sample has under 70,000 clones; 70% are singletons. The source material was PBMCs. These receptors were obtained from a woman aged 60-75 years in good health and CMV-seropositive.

The CDR3 region has the DNA TGTGCCAGTAGTATAGGAGGGTTCAGTACTGAAGCTTTCTTT. Amino acid sequence: CASSIGGFSTEAFF. This chain joins TRBV19 and TRBJ1-1; no definite D call. Germline CDR1 reads LNHDA; CDR2 reads SQIVND (reference sequence). The CDR3 has 14 residues. Between the trimmed V and J ends, which lost 1 base and 5 bases, there was a span of 11 bases.

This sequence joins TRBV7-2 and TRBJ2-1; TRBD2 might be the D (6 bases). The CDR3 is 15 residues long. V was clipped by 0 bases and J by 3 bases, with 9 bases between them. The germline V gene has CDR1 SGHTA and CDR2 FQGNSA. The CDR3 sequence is CASSLAGGLYNEQFF. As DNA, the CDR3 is TGTGCCAGCAGCTTAGCGGGGGGACTCTACAATGAGCAGTTCTTC.

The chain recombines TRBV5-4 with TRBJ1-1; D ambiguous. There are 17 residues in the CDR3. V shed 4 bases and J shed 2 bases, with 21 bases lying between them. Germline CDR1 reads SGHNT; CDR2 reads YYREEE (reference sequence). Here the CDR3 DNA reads TGTGCCAGCAGCATCTCCGGGAAAAACGTTTTCAACACTGAAGCTTTCTTT. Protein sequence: CASSISGKNVFNTEAFF.

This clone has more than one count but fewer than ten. DNA of the CDR3: TGTGCCAGCAGCTTGGGGACACTCTATGGCTACACCTTC. The encoded protein is CASSLGTLYGYTF. This sequence joins TRBV7-2 and TRBJ1-2; tentatively, D is TRBD1 (6 bases). Trimming stripped 3 bases from V and 4 bases from J, with 9 bases between. CDR3 length: 13 residues. Germline lookup yields CDR1 SGHTA and CDR2 FQGNSA.

The chain's CDR3 is CASSLGQGLTSSPLHF. The CDR3 nucleotides are TGTGCCAGCAGCTTAGGTCAGGGTCTGACGAGTTCACCCCTCCACTTT. The rearrangement links TRBV7-2 to TRBJ1-6, with D possibly TRBD1 on 5 matching bases. CDR1 and CDR2 from the germline V gene are SGHTA and FQGNSA. With 1 base removed from V and 9 bases from J, the gap between germline ends came to 16 bases. The length of the CDR3 is 16 residues.

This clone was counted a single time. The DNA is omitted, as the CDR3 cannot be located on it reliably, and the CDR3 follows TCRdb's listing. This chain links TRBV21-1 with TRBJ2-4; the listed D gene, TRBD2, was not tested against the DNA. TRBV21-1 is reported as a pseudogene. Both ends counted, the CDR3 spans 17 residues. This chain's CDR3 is CASSKVGGGAAKNIQYF.

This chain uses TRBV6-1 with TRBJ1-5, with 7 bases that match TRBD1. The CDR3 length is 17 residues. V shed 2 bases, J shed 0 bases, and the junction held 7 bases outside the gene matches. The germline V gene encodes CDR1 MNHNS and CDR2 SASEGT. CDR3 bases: TGTGCCAGCAGTGAACGGGGACAGATGTATAGCAATCAGCCCCAGCATTTT. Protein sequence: CASSERGQMYSNQPQHF.

DNA for the CDR3: TGCGCCAGCAGCGGAAGTCAACAGGGGACGGGGGGGACCGGGGAGCTGTTTTTT. It translates to CASSGSQQGTGGTGELFF. This rearrangement joins TRBV5-1 to TRBJ2-2; a weak D match, TRBD2 (8 bases). The CDR3 contains 18 residues. Germline CDR1 SGHRS, CDR2 YFSETQ. V lost 4 bases to trimming and J lost 5 bases, with 24 bases between them.